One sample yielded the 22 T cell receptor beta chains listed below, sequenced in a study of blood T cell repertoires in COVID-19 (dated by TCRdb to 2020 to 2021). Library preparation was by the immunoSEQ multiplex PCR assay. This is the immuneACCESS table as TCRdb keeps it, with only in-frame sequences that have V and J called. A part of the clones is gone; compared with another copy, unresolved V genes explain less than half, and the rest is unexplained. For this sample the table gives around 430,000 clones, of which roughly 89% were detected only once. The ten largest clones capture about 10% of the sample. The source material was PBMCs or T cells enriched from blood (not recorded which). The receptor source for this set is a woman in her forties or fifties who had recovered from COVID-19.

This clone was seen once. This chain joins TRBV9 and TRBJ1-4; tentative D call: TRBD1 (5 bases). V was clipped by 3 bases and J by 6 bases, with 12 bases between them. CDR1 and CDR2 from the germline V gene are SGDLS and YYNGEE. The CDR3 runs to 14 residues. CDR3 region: CASSASGGYEKLFF. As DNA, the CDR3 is TGTGCCAGCAGCGCCTCGGGGGGTTATGAAAAACTGTTTTTT. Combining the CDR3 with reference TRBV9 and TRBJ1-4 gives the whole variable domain DSGVTQTPKHLITATGQRVTLRCSPRSGDLSVYWYQQSLDQGLQFLIQYYNGEERAKGNILERFSAQQFPDLHSELNLSSLELGDSALYFCASSASGGYEKLFFGSGTQLSVL.

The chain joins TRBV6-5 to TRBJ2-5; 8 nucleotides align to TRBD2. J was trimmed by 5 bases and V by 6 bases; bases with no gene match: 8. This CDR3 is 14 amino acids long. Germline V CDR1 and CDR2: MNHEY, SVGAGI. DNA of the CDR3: TGTGCCAGCAGACCAGCGGGGGTCGGGGAGACCCAGTACTTC. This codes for CASRPAGVGETQYF.

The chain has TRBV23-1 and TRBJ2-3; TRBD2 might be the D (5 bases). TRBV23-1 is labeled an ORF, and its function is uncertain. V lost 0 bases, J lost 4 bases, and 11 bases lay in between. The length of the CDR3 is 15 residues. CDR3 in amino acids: CASSQSGRGSDTQYF. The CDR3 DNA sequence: TGCGCCAGCAGTCAATCGGGTCGGGGTTCAGATACGCAGTATTTT.

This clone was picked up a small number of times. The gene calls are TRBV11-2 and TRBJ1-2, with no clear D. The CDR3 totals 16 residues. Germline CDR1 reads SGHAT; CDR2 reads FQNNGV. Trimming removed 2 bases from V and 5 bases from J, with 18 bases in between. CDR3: CASSLTSRGAEYGYTF. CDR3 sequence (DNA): TGTGCCAGCAGCTTAACCTCACGTGGAGCAGAATATGGCTACACCTTC.

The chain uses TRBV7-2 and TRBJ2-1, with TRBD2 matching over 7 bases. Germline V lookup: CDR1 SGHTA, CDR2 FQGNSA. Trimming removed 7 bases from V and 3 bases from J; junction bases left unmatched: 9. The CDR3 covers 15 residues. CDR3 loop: CASTKRSGVYNEQFF. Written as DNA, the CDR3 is TGTGCCAGCACAAAGAGGAGCGGGGTCTACAATGAGCAGTTCTTC. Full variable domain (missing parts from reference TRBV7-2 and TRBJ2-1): GAGVSQSPSNKVTEKGKDVELRCDPISGHTALYWYRQSLGQGLEFLIYFQGNSAPDKSGLPSDRFSAERTGGSVSTLTIQRTQQEDSAVYLCASTKRSGVYNEQFFGPGTRLTVL.

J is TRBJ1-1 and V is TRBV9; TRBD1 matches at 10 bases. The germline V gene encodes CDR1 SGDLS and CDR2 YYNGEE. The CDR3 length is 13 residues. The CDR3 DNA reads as TGTGCGGGACAGGGGATAATGAACACTGAAGCTTTCTTT. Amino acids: CAGQGIMNTEAFF. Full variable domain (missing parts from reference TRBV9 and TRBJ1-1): DSGVTQTPKHLITATGQRVTLRCSPRSGDLSVYWYQQSLDQGLQFLIQYYNGEERAKGNILERFSAQQFPDLHSELNLSSLELGDSALYFCAGQGIMNTEAFFGQGTRLTVV.

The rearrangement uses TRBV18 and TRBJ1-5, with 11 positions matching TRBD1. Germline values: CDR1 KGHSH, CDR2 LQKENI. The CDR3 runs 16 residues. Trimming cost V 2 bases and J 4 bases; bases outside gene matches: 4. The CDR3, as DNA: TGTGCCAGCTCACCAGGGACAGGGGGGAGAAATCAGCCCCAGCATTTT. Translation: CASSPGTGGRNQPQHF.

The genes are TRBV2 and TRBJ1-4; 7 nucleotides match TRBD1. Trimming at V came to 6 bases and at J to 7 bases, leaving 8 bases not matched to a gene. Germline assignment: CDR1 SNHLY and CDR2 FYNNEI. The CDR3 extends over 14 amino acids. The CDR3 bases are TGTGCCAGCAGGCCACAGGGGCAATCTGAAAAACTGTTTTTT. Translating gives CASRPQGQSEKLFF.

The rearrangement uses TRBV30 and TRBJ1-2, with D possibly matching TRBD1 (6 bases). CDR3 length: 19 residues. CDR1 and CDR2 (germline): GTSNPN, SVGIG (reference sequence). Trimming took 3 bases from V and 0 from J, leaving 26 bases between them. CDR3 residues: CAWSGLLGQGKRANYGYTF. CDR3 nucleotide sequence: TGTGCCTGGAGCGGACTTTTAGGGCAGGGGAAAAGAGCTAACTATGGCTACACCTTC.

Here the CDR3 reads CASSLDLNRGQINSPLHF. CDR3 in DNA: TGTGCCAGCAGCTTAGACCTTAACAGGGGGCAAATTAATTCACCCCTCCACTTT. The rearrangement joins TRBV7-8 to TRBJ1-6; 9 bases agree with TRBD1. The CDR3 extends over 18 amino acids. In germline, CDR1 is SGHVS, CDR2 FQNEAQ. With 1 base clipped from V and 6 bases from J, the junction kept 10 bases outside the gene matches.

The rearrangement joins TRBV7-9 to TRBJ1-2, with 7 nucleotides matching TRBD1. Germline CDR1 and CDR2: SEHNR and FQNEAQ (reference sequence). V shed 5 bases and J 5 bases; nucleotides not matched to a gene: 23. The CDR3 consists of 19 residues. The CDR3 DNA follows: TGTGCCAGCAGCCACCCACGGTCCCGGGACAGTCCCGGGACGTATGGCTACACCTTC. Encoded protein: CASSHPRSRDSPGTYGYTF.

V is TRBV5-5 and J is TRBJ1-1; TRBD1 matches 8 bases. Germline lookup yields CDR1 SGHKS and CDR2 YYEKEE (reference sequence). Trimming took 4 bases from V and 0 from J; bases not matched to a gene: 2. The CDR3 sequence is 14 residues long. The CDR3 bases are TGTGCCAGCAGCACGGGACAGGTGAACACTGAAGCTTTCTTT. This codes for CASSTGQVNTEAFF.

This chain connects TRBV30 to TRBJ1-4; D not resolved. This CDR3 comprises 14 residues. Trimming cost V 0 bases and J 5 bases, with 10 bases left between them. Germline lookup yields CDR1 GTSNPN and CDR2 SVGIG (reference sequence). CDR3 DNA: TGTGCCTGGAGTGTACGAGGGCTCAATGAAAAACTGTTTTTT. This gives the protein CAWSVRGLNEKLFF.

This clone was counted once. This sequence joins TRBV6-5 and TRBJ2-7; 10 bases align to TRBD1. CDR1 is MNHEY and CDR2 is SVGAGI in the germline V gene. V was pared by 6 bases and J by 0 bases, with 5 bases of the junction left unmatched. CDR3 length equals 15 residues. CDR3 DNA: TGTGCCAGCAGCGCGGGACAGGGGCTCTCCTACGAGCAGTACTTC. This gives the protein CASSAGQGLSYEQYF.

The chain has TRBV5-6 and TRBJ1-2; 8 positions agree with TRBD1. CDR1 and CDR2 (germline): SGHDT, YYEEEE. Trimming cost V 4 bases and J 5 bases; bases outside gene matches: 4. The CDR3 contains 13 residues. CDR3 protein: CASSTGTGYGYTF. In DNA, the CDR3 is TGTGCCAGCAGCACGGGGACAGGTTATGGCTACACCTTC.

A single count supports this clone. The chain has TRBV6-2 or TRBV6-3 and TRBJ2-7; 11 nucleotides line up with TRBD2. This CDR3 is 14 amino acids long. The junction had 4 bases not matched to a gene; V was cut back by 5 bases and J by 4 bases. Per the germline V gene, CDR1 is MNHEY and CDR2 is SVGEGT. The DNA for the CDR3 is TGTGCCAGCAGTACTAGCGGGGGAAAGTACGAGCAGTACTTC. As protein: CASSTSGGKYEQYF.

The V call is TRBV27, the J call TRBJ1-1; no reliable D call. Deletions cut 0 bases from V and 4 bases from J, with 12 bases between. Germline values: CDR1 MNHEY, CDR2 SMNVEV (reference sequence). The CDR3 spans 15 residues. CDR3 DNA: TGTGCCAGCAGTTTATCGGGCCCTATTTCCACTGAAGCTTTCTTT. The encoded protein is CASSLSGPISTEAFF.

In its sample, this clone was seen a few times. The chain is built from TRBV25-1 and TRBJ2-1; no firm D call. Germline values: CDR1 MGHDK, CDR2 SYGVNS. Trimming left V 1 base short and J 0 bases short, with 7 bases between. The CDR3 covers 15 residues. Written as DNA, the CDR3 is TGTGCCAGCAGTGAATTCCGCAGCTCCTACAATGAGCAGTTCTTC. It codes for CASSEFRSSYNEQFF. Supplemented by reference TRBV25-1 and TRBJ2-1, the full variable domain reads EADIYQTPRYLVIGTGKKITLECSQTMGHDKMYWYQQDPGMELHLIHYSYGVNSTEKGDLSSESTVSRIRTEHFPLTLESARPSHTSQYLCASSEFRSSYNEQFFGPGTRLTVL.

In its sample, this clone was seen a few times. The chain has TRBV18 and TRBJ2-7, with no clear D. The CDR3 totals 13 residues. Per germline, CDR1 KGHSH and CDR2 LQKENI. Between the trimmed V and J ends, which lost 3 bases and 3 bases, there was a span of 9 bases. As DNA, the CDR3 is TGTGCCAGCTCACCGGGCAGAAACTACGAGCAGTACTTC. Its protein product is CASSPGRNYEQYF.

The chain's CDR3 is CASSLAGQGHEQYF. In DNA form, the CDR3 reads TGTGCCAGCAGCTTGGCGGGACAGGGACACGAGCAGTACTTC. The rearrangement joins TRBV5-6 to TRBJ2-7; 9 positions match TRBD1. Per germline, CDR1 SGHDT and CDR2 YYEEEE. This CDR3 contains 14 residues. V dropped 0 bases and J dropped 5; count of bases not matched to a gene: 3.

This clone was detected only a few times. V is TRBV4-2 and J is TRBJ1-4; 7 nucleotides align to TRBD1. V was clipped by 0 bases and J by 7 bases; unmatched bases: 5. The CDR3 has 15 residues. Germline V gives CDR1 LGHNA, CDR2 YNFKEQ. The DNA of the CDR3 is TGTGCCAGCAGCCAAGACCTACAGGGGCCTGAAAAACTGTTTTTT. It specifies CASSQDLQGPEKLFF.

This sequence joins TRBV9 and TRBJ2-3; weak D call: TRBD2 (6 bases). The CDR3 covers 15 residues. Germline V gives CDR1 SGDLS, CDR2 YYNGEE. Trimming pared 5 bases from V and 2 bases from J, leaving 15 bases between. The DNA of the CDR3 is TGTGCCAGCAGTCATACCTGGGGGGACACAGATACGCAGTATTTT. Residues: CASSHTWGDTDTQYF. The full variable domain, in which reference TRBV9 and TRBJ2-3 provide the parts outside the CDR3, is DSGVTQTPKHLITATGQRVTLRCSPRSGDLSVYWYQQSLDQGLQFLIQYYNGEERAKGNILERFSAQQFPDLHSELNLSSLELGDSALYFCASSHTWGDTDTQYFGPGTRLTVL.